This section outlines one T cell receptor beta chain sequence together with its context. Its target is not known. The data were obtained in a study of long-term antiretroviral therapy in people with HIV. Regarding the study as a whole: Against controls, HIV repertoires showed narrower ranges of CDR3 length.

An immunoSEQ assay, version v3.0, was performed at survey level. Assay used: immunoSEQ multiplex PCR; TCRdb lists only in-frame clones, some missing. The table lists 20,000 to 25,000 clones, more than 85% of them singletons, with around 7.9% in the top ten. The CDR3 runs to 16 residues. The germline V and J ends were trimmed by 0 bases and 7 bases, with 15 bases remaining between them. Germline values: CDR1 LGHNA, CDR2 YNFKEQ. The origin of this receptor is a woman between 50 and 59 years old with HIV. The gene calls are TRBV4-2 and TRBJ1-4; a possible D gene is TRBD1 (5 bases). Sequencing used unsorted PBMCs, obtained 4.4 years after starting antiretroviral therapy. The DNA for the CDR3 is TGTGCCAGCAGCCAAGATCAACAGGATCGAAGTGAAAAACTGTTTTTT. As protein: CASSQDQQDRSEKLFF.